Sequencing of this T cell receptor beta chain was carried out in a study of T cell responses to AZD1222 COVID-19 vaccine. Notes on this clone: What it binds is unknown.

CDR3 size: 17 residues. V lost 2 bases and J 8 bases, leaving 19 bases between the germline ends. Per the germline V gene, CDR1 is MGHRA and CDR2 is YSYEKL. Produced via immunoSEQ multiplex PCR; TCRdb's table is partial and in-frame only. Of approximately 120,000 clones detected, 70% to 90% appear once; the ten largest clones hold 4.4%. Findings and caveats of the study: Spike-spanning, vaccine-associated CD4 TCRs were dominant at 160-218 and 743-854. Just a handful of people given AZD1222 tested seropositive at baseline. In all cases, repertoires were sampled only after the peak T cell response.

Second doses were pooled across both intervals (about 4 or about 12 weeks). The chain recombines TRBV4-1 with TRBJ1-6; a weak D match, TRBD1 (6 bases). The receptor comes from an adult who received the AZD1222 COVID-19 vaccine. The source was peripheral blood, collected 28 days after the second AZD1222 dose. Here the CDR3 reads CASSQNTLTGLDSPLHF. The CDR3 DNA sequence: TGCGCCAGCAGCCAAAACACTTTAACAGGGCTGGATTCACCCCTCCACTTT.